This passage covers 2 T cell receptor beta chains from one sample sequenced in a study of T cells expressing NK-cell markers. TCRdb re-called the 5' RACE reads and shows each CDR3 protein once, DNA omitted. The ten most abundant clones cover around 4.3% of a sample with 250,000 or so distinct CDR3 sequences. Sequencing was performed on blood T cells: a sorted CD56 or NKG2C T cell subset, CD4+ or CD8+ T cells, or bulk PBMC T cells (not recorded which). The receptors were sampled from a woman aged 18-70 years in good health.

The rearrangement links TRBV6-2 or TRBV6-3 to TRBJ2-2; TCRdb's D call of TRBD2 is untestable without DNA. This CDR3 spans 15 amino acids. Germline-derived CDR1 and CDR2 are MNHEY and SVGEGT. CDR3 residues: CASTQGLAGTGELFF.

V usage is TRBV7-8 and J usage is TRBJ2-7. The CDR3 has 13 residues. The germline CDR1 and CDR2 sequences are SGHVS and FQNEAQ. CDR3 residues: CASSPRSFREQYF.